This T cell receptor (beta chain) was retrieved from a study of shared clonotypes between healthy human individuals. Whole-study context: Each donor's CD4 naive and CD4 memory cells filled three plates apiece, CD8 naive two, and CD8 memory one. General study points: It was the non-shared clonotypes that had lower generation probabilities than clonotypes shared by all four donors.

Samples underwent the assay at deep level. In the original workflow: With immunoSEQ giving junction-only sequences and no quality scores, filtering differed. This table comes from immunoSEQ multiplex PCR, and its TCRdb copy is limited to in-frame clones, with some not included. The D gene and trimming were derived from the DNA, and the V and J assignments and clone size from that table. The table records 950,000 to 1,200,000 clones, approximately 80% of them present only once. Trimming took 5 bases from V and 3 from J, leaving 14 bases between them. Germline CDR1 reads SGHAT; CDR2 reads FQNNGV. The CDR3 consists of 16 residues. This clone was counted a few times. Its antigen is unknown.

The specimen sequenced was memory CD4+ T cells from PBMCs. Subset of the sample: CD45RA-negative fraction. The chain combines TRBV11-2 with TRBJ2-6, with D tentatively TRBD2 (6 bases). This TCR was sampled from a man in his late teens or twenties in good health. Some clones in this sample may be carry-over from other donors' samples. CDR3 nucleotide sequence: TGTGCCAGCAGCCCCTCTGGGGGGTTTGGGGCCAACGTCCTGACTTTC. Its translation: CASSPSGGFGANVLTF.